The clone carrying this T cell receptor beta chain was seen only a few times. What it binds is not known. UMIs and a universal primer site were added when TCR cDNA was made by 5'RACE template switching. Using its own MiXCR run on the 5' RACE reads, TCRdb lists one record per CDR3 protein. This sample has some 500,000 distinct CDR3 sequences; less than 15% occur once, and the top ten carry 11% to 15%. This sample was taken from a study of T cells after yellow fever vaccination. Whole-study findings and limits: Among primary-vaccination clones, most reappeared after the booster, at just under 98% for CD4 and more than 75% for CD8. Researchers report a weaker secondary response that nonetheless peaked faster, day 5 versus 15.

CDR1 and CDR2 from the germline V gene are MDHEN and SYDVKM. CDR3 length equals 14 residues. V trimming: 5 bases; J trimming: 10 bases; junction bases outside the gene matches: 9. The receptor was isolated from a man in his thirties or forties who received the YFV17D yellow fever vaccine. The V gene is TRBV28, the J gene TRBJ1-4; 8 bases fit TRBD1. The sample was PBMCs, taken on the day of the yellow fever booster vaccination. CDR3 nucleotide sequence: TGTGCCAGCAGTCCGGGACAGGCCCATGGAAAACTGTTTTTT. It encodes CASSPGQAHGKLFF.